The subject of this entry is one TCR beta chain. What it binds is not known. This entry is derived from a study of T cell clones after liver transplantation. Study in general: Liver transplant recipients had immunosuppression withdrawal attempted within 2 years. Tolerant meant at least one year fully off immunosuppression without liver enzymes above twice normal. Findings and limits, study-wide: Post-transplant, graft-donor-reactive CD4 TCRbeta sequences in blood dropped significantly in most of the 8 subjects. Compared with third party-reactive sequences, donor-reactive ones declined more, independent of withdrawal success.

Sequencing was performed with immunoSEQ multiplex PCR; in TCRdb, only in-frame clones are kept and a portion is missing. The sample holds 50,000 to 70,000 clones, around two thirds seen once. CDR1 MNHEY and CDR2 SMNVEV come from the germline V gene (reference sequence). V lost 3 bases, J lost 2 bases, and 14 bases lay in between. This CDR3 spans 16 amino acids. The chain combines TRBV27 with TRBJ1-5; tentative D call: TRBD1 (5 bases). This receptor was taken from a human patient who received a liver transplant. Some T cells could come from the graft donor. This material consisted of CD4+ T cells from blood, taken at the 15-month timepoint. In DNA, the CDR3 is TGTGCCAGCAGTTTTTCTAACGTAGGGGGCAATCAGCCCCAGCATTTT. Protein sequence: CASSFSNVGGNQPQHF.